The text below deals with one TCR beta chain. Clones were sequenced by immunoSEQ multiplex PCR, and TCRdb holds only the in-frame ones, with some missing. The sample comprises about 290,000 clones, about nine tenths of which are singletons, and less than 2% rests with the top ten. This record belongs to a study of blood T cell repertoires in COVID-19. The CDR3 runs 16 residues. Germline V gene lookup returns CDR1 MGHRA and CDR2 YSYEKL. After removal of 0 bases from V and 10 bases from J, the junction contained 10 bases not matched to a gene. This TCR derives from a woman in her forties who had recovered from COVID-19. The rearrangement joins TRBV4-1 to TRBJ2-7; 12 bases line up with TRBD2. The sample taken for sequencing was PBMCs or T cells enriched from blood (not recorded which). The DNA for the CDR3 is TGCGCCAGCAGCCAAGATACGGCTAGCGGGGGGGCCGCCCAGTACTTC. As protein: CASSQDTASGGAAQYF.